The entry below gives a single TCR beta chain sequence along with its context. This clonotype was recorded at least ten times. Its antigen has not been determined. Base quality data are lacking; no much larger clone is found one base away. Sequencing instrument: Illumina HiSeq 1500. The public reads were reanalyzed by TCRdb: fastp trimming at Q25, MiXCR alignment, in-frame beta chains only. CDR3 protein duplicates are merged, each entry listing the most common genes and DNA. For this sample the table gives roughly 600,000 distinct CDR3 sequences, of which 20% to 25% were detected only once. The ten top clones hold roughly 8% of the sample. The entry originates in a study of T cell repertoires in cytomegalovirus infection (dated by TCRdb to about 2019). In terms of the full investigation: Donor HLA type was relevant to the analysis, as public TCR beta signatures indicated carriage of CMV infection together with the matching HLA type. The investigation overall reported the following: In both this cohort and an independent roughly 350-donor cohort, the cumulative frequency of public TCR beta family members distinguished carriers of CMV infection plus the relevant HLA type. In the ex vivo response, HLA-C-restricted CMV-specific TCR beta clonotypes were dominant, and in two of eight donors the single most frequent clonotype came from this HLA-C-restricted group.

Based on the germline V gene, the CDR1 and CDR2 sequences are MNHEY and SVGEGT. V is shortened by 5 bases, J by 3 bases, and the region joining them spans 22 bases. From cysteine to phenylalanine, the CDR3 is 17 amino acids long. Left in the record is the CDR3 DNA by itself, 51 bases read in frame from the first base. This TCR was recovered from a human donor in good health (CMV status not recorded). Some clones in this sample may be carry-over from other donors' samples. The chain couples TRBV6-2 or TRBV6-3 to TRBJ1-1, with TRBD1 perhaps the D gene, on 6 matching bases. The specimen was CD8+ T cells from PBMCs. CDR3 protein: CASSKSLRQVFYTEAFF. The DNA sequence reads TGTGCCAGCAGTAAAAGCCTCAGACAGGTTTTCTACACTGAAGCTTTCTTT.